The present T cell receptor beta chain was sequenced within a study of response to subunit inactivated influenza vaccine. TCRdb called the RT-PCR reads again in MiXCR, with one record for every CDR3 protein. The sample carries fewer than 250,000 distinct CDR3 sequences, approximately 14% recorded once. Remarks on this clonotype: What it recognizes is unknown.

The germline V gene encodes CDR1 LGHDT and CDR2 YNNKEL (reference sequence). Trimming removed 0 bases from V and 1 base from J, with 7 bases in between. The CDR3 has 15 amino acids. Study-level results: Each seasonal flu vaccination may recruit only limited new T cells, authors suggested.

This clonotype was obtained from a man aged 50-60 years who received an inactivated influenza vaccine. The starting material was CD8+ T cells sorted from PBMCs, obtained about 5 days after vaccination. The rearrangement uses TRBV3-1 and TRBJ1-3, with D unclear. The DNA for the CDR3 is TGTGCCAGCAGCCAAGATCAAGGATCTGGAAACACCATATATTTT. This codes for CASSQDQGSGNTIYF. The whole variable domain, filled in from reference TRBV3-1 and TRBJ1-3, reads DTAVSQTPKYLVTQMGNDKSIKCEQNLGHDTMYWYKQDSKKFLKIMFSYNNKELIINETVPNRFSPKSPDKAHLNLHINSLELGDSAVYFCASSQDQGSGNTIYFGEGSWLTVV.